This T cell receptor beta chain was documented in a study of OX40 agonist ivuxolimab in advanced cancers. At the level of the study: Patients were treated with ivuxolimab, an agonistic anti-OX40 (CD134) antibody. Findings of the study overall: Antigen specificity was not determined for the expanded peripheral T cells. People who partly responded at 0.1-3.0 mg/kg had some of the least clonal expansion seen.

Trimming shortened V by 2 bases and J by 2 bases, and 15 bases separated the two germline ends. The CDR3 consists of 16 residues. The germline CDR1 and CDR2 sequences are SGHTA and FQGTGA. Baseline, cycle 4 day 1, and cycle 7 day 1 were the blood sampling points. The table came from immunoSEQ multiplex PCR; TCRdb's copy has only in-frame clones and leaves some out. The repertoire includes roughly 90,000 clones, approximately 91% of them detected once, and around 0.33% sits in the top ten. Turning to this clone: Its antigen is undetermined.

Sequenced material: CD4+ or CD8+ T cells sorted from blood, taken in a trial of the OX40 agonist ivuxolimab. The chain links TRBV7-3 to TRBJ2-5; either TRBD1 or TRBD2 may fit D (6 bases each). This clonotype was sampled from an adult with an advanced solid tumor such as melanoma, head and neck, liver or kidney cancer. This chain's CDR3 is CASSLGTGGGQETQYF. DNA for the CDR3: TGTGCCAGCAGCTTAGGGACCGGGGGCGGTCAAGAGACCCAGTACTTC.